This TCR beta chain was recorded in a study of beta chain features in type 1 diabetes. Study results and limitations: Moderate but significant shortening of TCRB CDR3s was recorded in all four CD4+ subsets from Type 1 diabetes patients. The study found fewer insertions and more deletions at VDJ junctions in type 1 diabetes patients.

Since all of the isolated RNA was reverse transcribed, expressed TCRB transcripts were what got sequenced. Naive, central memory and regulatory T cell samples averaged roughly 3.5 million reads. Assay used: immunoSEQ multiplex PCR; TCRdb lists only in-frame clones, some missing. The sample has approximately 150,000 clones; roughly an eighth are singletons. V shed 0 bases and J shed 0 bases, with 8 bases lying between them. Germline lookup yields CDR1 KGHSH and CDR2 LQKENI. The CDR3 length is 15 residues. This clone was found a few times. Its antigen is not known. Sorted CD4+ subsets: naive, central memory, regulatory, stem cell-like memory (CD45RO/CCR7/CD25/CD127/CD95/CD27 panel). Sorted populations were all over 95% pure.

This TCR derives from a man aged 18-30 years with type 1 diabetes. The chain has TRBV18 and TRBJ2-5; D remains ambiguous. The source material was central memory CD4+ T cells from blood. CDR3 amino acids: CASSPPTVYQETQYF. The CDR3 DNA is TGTGCCAGCTCACCACCGACGGTCTACCAAGAGACCCAGTACTTC.